A single sample gave rise to the 20 T cell receptor beta chains below, sequenced in a study of T cell responses to AZD1222 COVID-19 vaccine. Assay used: immunoSEQ multiplex PCR; TCRdb lists only in-frame clones, some missing. The table lists 90,000 to 120,000 clones, 92% of them singletons. This specimen consisted of peripheral blood, obtained 28 days after the second AZD1222 dose. All receptors come from an adult who received the AZD1222 COVID-19 vaccine.

The chain joins TRBV18 to TRBJ2-1, with TRBD2 identical over 14 bases. V lost 3 bases to trimming and J lost 9 bases; unmatched junction nucleotides: 4. Per the germline V gene, CDR1 is KGHSH and CDR2 is LQKENI. The CDR3 covers 15 residues. The DNA for the CDR3 is TGTGCCAGCTCACCGACTAGCGGGGGGGCCGTTGAGCAGTTCTTC. Amino acids: CASSPTSGGAVEQFF.

The V call is TRBV7-3, the J call TRBJ1-1; D not certain. This CDR3 contains 13 residues. Germline assignment: CDR1 SGHTA and CDR2 FQGTGA. The germline V and J ends were trimmed by 2 bases and 2 bases, with 6 bases remaining between them. The CDR3 region is CASSLSGNTEAFF. CDR3 coding DNA: TGTGCCAGCAGCTTATCCGGAAACACTGAAGCTTTCTTT. Full variable domain (missing parts from reference TRBV7-3 and TRBJ1-1): GAGVSQTPSNKVTEKGKYVELRCDPISGHTALYWYRQSLGQGPEFLIYFQGTGAADDSGLPNDRFFAVRPEGSVSTLKIQRTERGDSAVYLCASSLSGNTEAFFGQGTRLTVV.

This chain links TRBV6-5 with TRBJ1-5; 7 positions match TRBD1. Per the germline V gene, CDR1 is MNHEY and CDR2 is SVGAGI. The length of the CDR3 is 15 residues. V lost 10 bases, J lost 4 bases, and 13 bases stayed unmatched. CDR3 in DNA: TGTGCCATCAAACCAAACCGGGACAGAAATCAGCCCCAGCATTTT. Protein sequence: CAIKPNRDRNQPQHF.

This clone appeared once. The chain has TRBV3-1 (or the pseudogene TRBV3-2) and TRBJ1-3; 9 nucleotides match TRBD1. The V gene's germline CDR1 is LGHDT and CDR2 YNNKEL (reference sequence). V lost 4 bases and J lost 4; bases outside the gene matches: 2. The CDR3 covers 14 residues. The CDR3 protein is CASSPGTGGNTIYF. Here the CDR3 DNA reads TGTGCCAGCAGCCCCGGGACAGGGGGAAACACCATATATTTT.

The chain couples TRBV6-6 to TRBJ1-6; tentatively, D is TRBD1 (6 bases). Germline V gene sequence: CDR1 MNHNY, CDR2 SVGAGI (reference sequence). The CDR3 is made up of 17 amino acids. Deletions cut 5 bases from V and 0 bases from J, with 14 bases between. The CDR3 nucleotides read TGTGCCAGCAGTCCAGGAGGGGGGAGCTCCTATAATTCACCCCTCCACTTT. The encoded protein is CASSPGGGSSYNSPLHF.

The V and J genes are TRBV7-3 and TRBJ2-2, with D possibly TRBD1 on 5 matching bases. Germline loops: CDR1 SGHTA, CDR2 FQGTGA. V was pared by 4 bases and J by 1 base, with 7 bases between. The CDR3 totals 14 residues. In DNA, the CDR3 is TGTGCCAGCAGCTCAACAGGGAACACCGGGGAGCTGTTTTTT. Its translation is CASSSTGNTGELFF.

The V call is TRBV6-6, the J call TRBJ1-2; TRBD1 matches at 10 bases. CDR1 and CDR2 from the germline V gene are MNHNY and SVGAGI (reference sequence). The CDR3 spans 15 residues. V dropped 4 bases and J dropped 7; count of bases not matched to a gene: 9. Here the CDR3 reads CASSWGDRGRVGYTF. CDR3 coding DNA: TGTGCCAGCAGTTGGGGGGACAGGGGAAGGGTTGGCTACACCTTC.

The gene calls are TRBV19 and TRBJ1-2; TRBD1 agrees at 9 bases. Losses at the gene ends were 4 bases for V and 1 base for J; bases not matched to a gene: 4. The germline V gene encodes CDR1 LNHDA and CDR2 SQIVND (reference sequence). There are 15 residues in the CDR3. The CDR3 is CASSTGTGFNYGYTF. The CDR3 nucleotides are TGTGCCAGTAGTACCGGGACAGGGTTTAACTATGGCTACACCTTC. The full variable domain, rest sourced from reference TRBV19 and TRBJ1-2, is DGGITQSPKYLFRKEGQNVTLSCEQNLNHDAMYWYRQDPGQGLRLIYYSQIVNDFQKGDIAEGYSVSREKKESFPLTVTSAQKNPTAFYLCASSTGTGFNYGYTFGSGTRLTVV.

The chain couples TRBV15 to TRBJ1-4, with D hard to call. Trimming shortened V by 0 bases and J by 0 bases, and 8 bases separated the two germline ends. This CDR3 is built from 16 residues. Germline CDR1 reads LNHNV; CDR2 reads YYDKDF (reference sequence). CDR3 loop: CATSRDLGTTNEKLFF. CDR3 DNA: TGTGCCACCAGCAGAGATCTAGGGACAACTAATGAAAAACTGTTTTTT.

V usage is TRBV11-3 and J usage is TRBJ1-3; D is possibly TRBD1 (5 bases). V was pared by 1 base and J by 6 bases, with 13 bases between. In germline, CDR1 is SGHNT, CDR2 YENEEA. This CDR3 region has 15 residues. The CDR3 coding sequence is TGTGCCAGCAGCTTAGGCCATCAAGGGGAAAACACCATATATTTT. Translated: CASSLGHQGENTIYF.

The J gene is TRBJ1-2, the V gene TRBV18, with a possible D match to TRBD1 (5 bases). The V gene's germline CDR1 is KGHSH and CDR2 LQKENI. V was clipped by 4 bases and J by 6 bases, with 21 bases between them. The CDR3 sequence is 16 residues long. The CDR3 DNA reads as TGTGCCAGCTCACTAAGTCTCACATCGCCGGGGGATGGCTACACCTTC. Protein product: CASSLSLTSPGDGYTF.

The V and J genes are TRBV5-1 and TRBJ2-1; TRBD2 matches 9 bases. CDR1 SGHRS and CDR2 YFSETQ come from the germline V gene. With V trimmed by 4 bases and J by 7 bases, 9 bases remained unmatched. The CDR3 has 15 amino acids. The CDR3 here is CASSQQAGGGNEQFF. The CDR3 region has the DNA TGCGCCAGCAGCCAACAAGCGGGGGGAGGGAATGAGCAGTTCTTC.

The chain is built from TRBV6-2 or TRBV6-3 and TRBJ1-2; D gene unclear. The germline V gene encodes CDR1 MNHEY and CDR2 SVGEGT. V was cut by 0 bases and J by 8 bases, with 7 bases left in between. The length of the CDR3 is 12 residues. The CDR3 protein is CASSYSRLGYTF. Written as DNA, the CDR3 is TGTGCCAGCAGTTACTCGCGGCTCGGCTACACCTTC.

The V and J genes are TRBV24-1 and TRBJ2-2; a weak D match, TRBD2 (5 bases). Trimming pared 4 bases from V and 2 bases from J, leaving 13 bases between. The CDR3 consists of 16 residues. Germline V gene lookup returns CDR1 KGHDR and CDR2 SFDVKD. Written as DNA, the CDR3 is TGTGCCACCAGTGACTATGCCCGGGAAAACACCGGGGAGCTGTTTTTT. It specifies CATSDYARENTGELFF.

This clone was recorded once. The chain uses TRBV10-1 and TRBJ1-1; 9 positions agree with TRBD1. This CDR3 contains 14 residues. J was trimmed by 4 bases and V by 6 bases; bases with no gene match: 6. Germline V gives CDR1 WNHNN, CDR2 SYGVQD (reference sequence). The CDR3 spells CASSPGQGGTEAFF. The CDR3 nucleotides read TGCGCCAGCAGCCCGGGACAGGGTGGCACTGAAGCTTTCTTT.

The chain uses TRBV5-5 and TRBJ2-2; D not resolved. The germline V and J ends were trimmed by 2 bases and 1 base, with 9 bases remaining between them. Germline V gene sequence: CDR1 SGHKS, CDR2 YYEKEE (reference sequence). This CDR3 contains 15 residues. CDR3 DNA: TGTGCCAGCAGCTTAAGGCTAGGGAACACCGGGGAGCTGTTTTTT. This encodes CASSLRLGNTGELFF.

This sequence joins TRBV12-1 and TRBJ2-2; TRBD2 was called by the table and not checked on the DNA. TRBV12-1 is designated a pseudogene. CDR3 size: 20 residues. CDR3 sequence reads: CASSGPALGLAGSNTGELFF. The CDR3, as DNA: TGTGCCAGCAGCGGCCCAGCTTTGGGACTAGCGGGGTCGAACACCGGGGAGCTGTTTTTT.

The chain couples TRBV4-1 to TRBJ1-4; D perhaps matches TRBD1 (6 bases). CDR3 length: 15 amino acids. Trimming removed 4 bases from V and 5 bases from J, with 14 bases in between. Germline CDR1 reads MGHRA; CDR2 reads YSYEKL. CDR3 sequence reads: CASSLSGGGNEKLFF. For the CDR3, the DNA is TGCGCCAGCAGCCTCTCGGGGGGCGGAAATGAAAAACTGTTTTTT.

This rearrangement joins TRBV28 to TRBJ1-3; no reliable D call. CDR3 size: 13 residues. Trimming took 7 bases from V and 0 from J, leaving 7 bases between them. Looked up from germline, CDR1 is MDHEN and CDR2 is SYDVKM. The DNA of the CDR3 is TGTGCCAGCACCGCGCTCTCTGGAAACACCATATATTTT. This codes for CASTALSGNTIYF.

The genes are TRBV27 and TRBJ2-5; 11 bases are a match to TRBD1. There are 16 residues in the CDR3. From germline, CDR1 is MNHEY and CDR2 SMNVEV (reference sequence). J lost 5 bases, V lost 5 bases, and 10 bases had no gene match. CDR3 residues: CASSPSGTGGWETQYF. The CDR3 coding sequence is TGTGCCAGCAGTCCCTCCGGGACAGGGGGATGGGAGACCCAGTACTTC.